This T cell receptor (beta chain) was recovered during a study of regulatory T cells in long-lasting Graves disease. Building of the TCR beta libraries involved iRepertoire HTBI primers and Arm-PCR of CDR3 regions. TCRdb re-derived calls from the multiplex PCR reads in MiXCR, one entry per CDR3 protein. Of some 560,000 distinct CDR3 sequences in the sample, 16% are singletons; the top ten hold approximately 25%. Described time point: newly diagnosed GD, antithyroid drugs for less than 3 months. From PBMCs, RNA was extracted and then used to make the TCR library. EDTA tubes collected approximately 10 milliliters of peripheral blood. This sample was shared with a second study, whose subject was T cells in Graves' hyperthyroidism and ophthalmopathy. That report adds: Ophthalmopathy and stable hyperthyroidism were told apart by a 13 V-J model.

The sample was peripheral blood mononuclear cells (PBMCs), taken at new diagnosis, from a patient treated with antithyroid drugs. The TCR comes from a woman in her forties or fifties with Graves disease.

CDR3 coding DNA: TGCAGTGCCCCGCGGGGGACAGGGGGAGAAAAACTGTTTTTT. This gives the protein CSAPRGTGGEKLFF. The V gene is TRBV20-1, the J gene TRBJ1-4; 11 bases fit TRBD1. The junction had 8 bases not matched to a gene; V was cut back by 6 bases and J by 8 bases. The CDR3 is 14 amino acids. The V gene's germline CDR1 is DFQATT and CDR2 SNEGSKA (reference sequence).